This paragraph covers one T cell receptor beta chain sequence. What it binds is unknown. This record comes from a study of OX40 agonist ivuxolimab in advanced cancers. Study-level points and caveats: CD8+ T cells were the subset that, on average, had more expanded clones than CD4+.

Generated by immunoSEQ multiplex PCR, the TCRdb table keeps only in-frame clones and is missing some. The sample includes fewer than 85,000 clones, around 90% of them seen just once. Trimming pared 9 bases from V and 3 bases from J, leaving 17 bases between. The germline V gene encodes CDR1 SGHTA and CDR2 FQGNSA. The CDR3 consists of 14 residues. The input for sequencing was CD4+ or CD8+ T cells sorted from blood, taken in a trial of the OX40 agonist ivuxolimab. The clonotype originates from an adult with an advanced solid tumor such as melanoma, head and neck, liver or kidney cancer. The chain couples TRBV7-2 to TRBJ2-5, with D perhaps matching TRBD2 (7 bases). CDR3 loop: CASTPRGDKETQYF. The CDR3 DNA follows: TGTGCCAGTACCCCCCGGGGGGACAAAGAGACCCAGTACTTC.